Detailed here is one TCR beta chain. This specimen belongs to a study of radiation and T cells in renal cell carcinoma. Whole-study context: Nephrectomy followed 15 Gy stereotactic body radiation by 4 weeks.

The time point was: baseline pretreatment blood. Treatment defined: 15 Gy SBRT to primary tumor, nephrectomy 4 weeks later. After SBRT, blood was collected at 2 and 4 weeks, plus baseline. Trimming removed 0 bases from V and 4 bases from J, with 17 bases in between. Germline CDR1 is SGHNT and CDR2 is YYREEE (reference sequence). The CDR3 sequence is 16 residues long. The table came from immunoSEQ multiplex PCR; TCRdb's copy has only in-frame clones and leaves some out. The table has some 150,000 clones, over 80% seen once. V and J are TRBV5-4 and TRBJ2-7; TRBD2 is a possible D gene (6 bases). The receptor comes from a woman between 50 and 59 years old with renal cell carcinoma. The source material was blood, sampled from a patient whose treatment included radiotherapy and nephrectomy. The CDR3 coding sequence is TGTGCCAGCAGCTTGGCTGGGACCCCGACTAGTTACGAGCAGTACTTC. It is translated as CASSLAGTPTSYEQYF.